This T cell receptor (beta chain) was sequenced for a study of Graves' ophthalmopathy and Graves' hyperthyroidism. This CDR3 comprises 16 residues. The J segment lost 1 base and the V segment lost 3 bases, leaving 10 bases of the junction unmatched. Looked up from germline, CDR1 is SGDLS and CDR2 is YYNGEE. Scientists amplified the TCR beta CDR3 regions from RNA transcripts. HTBI primers primed a first-round RT-PCR, and a second-round multiplex PCR followed. TCRdb passed the multiplex PCR reads through MiXCR, listing each CDR3 protein once. The data show over a million distinct CDR3 sequences, about 40% seen once. This clonotype was observed a handful of times. Its antigen is not identified. Notes on the study in general: Among thyroid clonotypes expanded above 0.001 frequency, most also appeared in blood.

Participants with hyperthyroidism, aged 18 to 65, were newly diagnosed with under 2 months' duration. Diagnostic conclusions were grounded in clinical symptoms, serum thyroxine, TRAb, thyroid ultrasound and orbital computed tomography. This clonotype originated in an adult man with Graves' hyperthyroidism. Source material: peripheral blood or thyroid tissue (not recorded which). J is TRBJ2-7 and V is TRBV9, with 7 bases fitting TRBD1. The CDR3: CASSAKPGTASYEQYF. As DNA, the CDR3 is TGTGCCAGCAGCGCGAAACCCGGGACAGCTTCCTACGAGCAGTACTTC.